Below are 8 T cell receptor beta chains sequenced from a single sample in a study of T cells in Graves' hyperthyroidism and ophthalmopathy. TCR beta CDR3 sequences were amplified from RNA transcripts. First-round RT-PCR with HTBI primers amplified the TCR CDR3 region. One entry per CDR3 protein results from TCRdb running MiXCR on the multiplex PCR reads. The sample lists 650,000 to 750,000 distinct CDR3 sequences; 12% to 15% were seen once. What was sequenced was blood. The receptors stem from a young woman with Graves' hyperthyroidism.

J is TRBJ2-1 and V is TRBV7-9; D gene uncertain. The CDR3 runs 15 residues. V was shortened by 3 bases and J by 2 bases, with 11 bases between the two germline ends. CDR1 is SEHNR and CDR2 is FQNEAQ in the germline V gene (reference sequence). The CDR3 coding sequence is TGTGCCAGCAGCTTCGCGACGGATACCTACAATGAGCAGTTCTTC. Protein product: CASSFATDTYNEQFF.

This clonotype was counted ten times or more. This sequence joins TRBV11-2 and TRBJ2-5; 7 bases fit TRBD2. Germline-derived CDR1 and CDR2 are SGHAT and FQNNGV. This CDR3 spans 15 amino acids. Trimming cost V 3 bases and J 5 bases; bases outside gene matches: 9. The CDR3 spells CASSLVAGTSETQYF. For the CDR3, the DNA is TGTGCCAGCAGCTTGGTAGCGGGCACGTCGGAGACCCAGTACTTC.

This clonotype was seen many times. The V and J genes are TRBV4-3 and TRBJ1-2; D not certain. Germline V CDR1 and CDR2: LGHNA, YSLEER. CDR3 size: 17 residues. With 1 base removed from V and 5 bases from J, the gap between germline ends came to 20 bases. The CDR3: CASSQGGGTAYGYGYTF. CDR3 DNA sequence: TGCGCCAGCAGCCAAGGCGGTGGAACGGCGTATGGGTATGGCTACACCTTC.

The V gene is TRBV7-2, the J gene TRBJ2-3, with D uncertain. Germline V CDR1 and CDR2: SGHTA, FQGNSA. V shed 1 base and J shed 6 bases, with 14 bases lying between them. This CDR3 is 15 amino acids long. DNA of the CDR3: TGTGCCAGCAGCTTAGGGGCCCGACGACGGGATACGCAGTATTTT. It is translated as CASSLGARRRDTQYF.

This clonotype was counted ten times or more. The V call is TRBV5-1, the J call TRBJ2-1, with D unclear. Germline V CDR1 and CDR2: SGHRS, YFSETQ. Trimming pared 4 bases from V and 8 bases from J, leaving 19 bases between. The CDR3 extends over 15 amino acids. This chain's CDR3 is CASSLTILGGDEQFF. The CDR3 DNA is TGCGCCAGCAGCCTCACGATATTGGGTGGCGATGAGCAGTTCTTC.

This clonotype was seen repeatedly, ten times or more. The CDR3 coding sequence is TGTGCCAGCAGTTTATCGAGGACAGGGGGCTGGCAGCCCCAGCATTTT. Translated: CASSLSRTGGWQPQHF. The V call is TRBV27, the J call TRBJ1-5; TRBD1 agrees at 11 bases. Germline CDR1 is MNHEY and CDR2 is SMNVEV (reference sequence). V shed 0 bases, J shed 7 bases, and the junction held 5 bases outside the gene matches. The CDR3 consists of 16 residues.

In this sample, this clonotype turned up many times. This chain links TRBV11-2 with TRBJ1-4; D is ambiguous. Trimming shortened V by 0 bases and J by 8 bases, and 10 bases separated the two germline ends. The V gene's germline CDR1 is SGHAT and CDR2 FQNNGV. The CDR3 extends over 14 amino acids. CDR3 in DNA: TGTGCCAGCAGCTTAGAGGGGAGCTACGAAAAACTGTTTTTT. This encodes CASSLEGSYEKLFF.

This clonotype was seen a few times. This chain links TRBV20-1 with TRBJ1-3; no clear D gene. CDR3 length equals 16 residues. Trimming removed 0 bases from V and 0 bases from J, with 12 bases in between. Germline V gene lookup returns CDR1 DFQATT and CDR2 SNEGSKA (reference sequence). The CDR3 is CSARDPKLTSGNTIYF. The CDR3 coding sequence is TGCAGTGCTAGAGACCCCAAACTGACCTCTGGAAACACCATATATTTT.